Listed below are T cell receptor beta chains from one sample, sequenced in a study of blood T cell repertoires in COVID-19. The repertoire was sequenced with immunoSEQ multiplex PCR; TCRdb's copy has only in-frame clones and lacks some. Of around 250,000 clones listed, over 75% are singletons. The sample consisted of PBMCs or T cells enriched from blood (not recorded which). Source of these receptors: a woman in her thirties or forties who had been exposed to COVID-19. The CDR3 runs from the conserved cysteine through the conserved F or W. D genes are given only for firm matches. Expanded clones get a size class; other rows say once, few or many, or leave the size out.

V gene	D gene	J gene	clone size	CDR3 length	CDR3 protein	CDR3 DNA
TRBV9	-	TRBJ1-4	-	13	CASSLGGDEKLFF	TGTGCCAGCAGCCTCGGGGGGGATGAAAAACTGTTTTTT
TRBV6-6	-	TRBJ2-7	-	16	CASSYGRQALNYEQYF	TGTGCCAGCAGTTACGGTAGACAGGCCCTAAACTACGAGCAGTACTTC
TRBV28	TRBD2	TRBJ2-3	-	17	CASSPVSRGARTDTQYF	TGTGCCAGCAGCCCAGTCTCGCGGGGGGCTCGCACAGATACGCAGTATTTT
TRBV2	TRBD1	TRBJ1-2	-	14	CASSRQGQGGGYTF	TGTGCCAGCAGTCGACAGGGGCAGGGTGGTGGCTACACCTTC
TRBV7-3	TRBD1	TRBJ2-1	-	15	CASSQSGQGLNEQFF	TGTGCCAGCAGCCAGTCGGGACAGGGGTTGAATGAGCAGTTCTTC
TRBV28	-	TRBJ2-1	-	16	CASSFPRTVTYNEQFF	TGTGCCAGCAGTTTTCCCCGGACAGTAACCTACAATGAGCAGTTCTTC
TRBV15	-	TRBJ1-2	once	14	CATSREAPSGGYTF	TGTGCCACCAGCAGAGAGGCGCCCTCCGGGGGCTACACCTTC
TRBV15	-	TRBJ2-3	-	15	CATSRGAVPADTQYF	TGTGCCACCAGCAGAGGTGCGGTACCGGCAGATACGCAGTATTTT
TRBV20-1	-	TRBJ2-1	-	13	CSASSGGTNEQFF	TGCAGTGCTAGTTCTGGCGGGACCAATGAGCAGTTCTTC
TRBV7-9	TRBD1	TRBJ1-1	-	16	CASSPKGQGGNTEAFF	TGTGCCAGCAGCCCAAAGGGACAGGGAGGGAACACTGAAGCTTTCTTT
TRBV25-1	-	TRBJ2-3	-	17	CASSETRTGNRADTQYF	TGTGCCAGCAGTGAGACCCGGACTGGCAATCGGGCAGATACGCAGTATTTT
TRBV27	-	TRBJ1-1	few	17	CASSHGPVLFLYTEAFF	TGTGCCAGCAGCCATGGTCCGGTGCTGTTTCTGTACACTGAAGCTTTCTTT
TRBV7-3	-	TRBJ1-1	few	13	CASSTQKNTEAFF	TGTGCCAGCAGCACACAAAAGAACACTGAAGCTTTCTTT
TRBV7-9	-	TRBJ1-2	-	13	CASSDRQLYGYTF	TGTGCCAGCAGCGACAGACAGCTCTATGGCTACACCTTC
TRBV28	-	TRBJ1-5	-	15	CATGDPNRGDQPQHF	TGTGCCACCGGAGACCCGAACCGAGGTGATCAGCCCCAGCATTTT
TRBV27	TRBD2	TRBJ2-1	few	14	CASTHHSGRSEQFF	TGTGCCAGCACCCACCACAGCGGGAGAAGTGAGCAGTTCTTC
TRBV5-1	-	TRBJ1-1	-	13	CASSGGMNTEAFF	TGCGCCAGCAGCGGGGGGATGAACACTGAAGCTTTCTTT
TRBV7-9	-	TRBJ1-5	-	12	CASSLESKPQHF	TGTGCCAGCAGCTTAGAATCCAAGCCCCAGCATTTT
TRBV7-8	-	TRBJ1-3	few	14	CASSLDRVGNTIYF	TGTGCCAGCAGCTTAGACAGGGTTGGAAACACCATATATTTT
TRBV3-1/TRBV3-2	TRBD2	TRBJ2-1	once	14	CASSPLAGNNEQFF	TGTGCCAGCAGCCCTCTAGCGGGGAACAATGAGCAGTTCTTC
TRBV3-1/TRBV3-2	TRBD2	TRBJ2-7	-	18	CASSHLPGLAGSPYEQYF	TGTGCCAGCAGCCACCTTCCGGGACTAGCGGGGAGCCCCTACGAGCAGTACTTC
TRBV28	-	TRBJ2-3	-	13	CASMAGHTDTQYF	TGTGCCAGCATGGCAGGGCACACAGATACGCAGTATTTT
TRBV4-3	TRBD1	TRBJ1-6	-	18	CASSQAGSRGTANSPLHF	TGCGCCAGCAGCCAAGCAGGGTCCCGCGGGACAGCAAATTCACCCCTCCACTTT
TRBV6-5	-	TRBJ1-1	once	15	CASNPRAGWNTEAFF	TGTGCCAGCAACCCCCGGGCGGGATGGAACACTGAAGCTTTCTTT
TRBV7-6	TRBD2	TRBJ2-3	-	16	CASSLEGGSGTDTQYF	TGTGCCAGCAGCTTAGAAGGCGGGAGTGGGACAGATACGCAGTATTTT
TRBV13	TRBD1	TRBJ2-6	-	19	CASSDSNRGMYSGANVLTF	TGTGCCAGTAGCGATTCAAACAGGGGGATGTACTCTGGGGCCAACGTCCTGACTTTC
TRBV7-2	TRBD2	TRBJ2-5	-	15	CASSSTRTSQETQYF	TGTGCCAGCAGCTCGACCCGGACTAGTCAAGAGACCCAGTACTTC
TRBV6-5	TRBD1	TRBJ1-5	-	16	CASSFGQGNGNQPQHF	TGTGCCAGCAGTTTCGGACAGGGAAACGGCAATCAGCCCCAGCATTTT
TRBV7-2	-	TRBJ1-1	once	14	CASSLGTANTEAFF	TGTGCCAGCAGCTTAGGGACAGCGAACACTGAAGCTTTCTTT
TRBV6-5	TRBD1	TRBJ1-4	once	15	CASRITGGPNEKLFF	TGTGCCAGCAGAATAACAGGGGGCCCTAATGAAAAACTGTTTTTT
TRBV4-2	-	TRBJ1-2	-	15	CASSQTGASNYGYTF	TGTGCCAGCAGCCAAACGGGAGCTTCTAACTATGGCTACACCTTC
TRBV7-6	-	TRBJ2-3	-	14	CASSPGLQGDTQYF	TGTGCCAGCAGCCCGGGACTCCAGGGAGATACGCAGTATTTT
TRBV6-5	-	TRBJ2-1	-	13	CASSRLEYNEQFF	TGTGCCAGCAGCCGTCTAGAGTACAATGAGCAGTTCTTC
TRBV9	TRBD2	TRBJ2-3	once	14	CASTPLLAGGAQYF	TGTGCCAGCACCCCCCTCCTAGCGGGGGGAGCGCAGTATTTT
TRBV11-2	TRBD2	TRBJ2-2	once	18	CASSLRGIAGVLAGELFF	TGTGCCAGCAGCTTACGAGGGATAGCGGGAGTATTGGCCGGGGAGCTGTTTTTT
TRBV12-3/TRBV12-4	-	TRBJ2-7	-	13	CASSLNGPYEQYF	TGTGCCAGCAGTTTAAATGGGCCGTACGAGCAGTACTTC
TRBV18	TRBD1	TRBJ2-7	-	12	CASSPTGNEQYF	TGTGCCAGCTCACCGACAGGGAACGAGCAGTACTTC
TRBV29-1	TRBD1	TRBJ1-2	-	12	CSVEDRGLGYTF	TGCAGCGTTGAGGACAGGGGGCTTGGCTACACCTTC
TRBV3-1/TRBV3-2	-	TRBJ1-6	-	15	CASSQVLGAGSPLHF	TGTGCCAGCAGCCAAGTTTTGGGGGCAGGTTCACCCCTCCACTTT
TRBV11-2	TRBD1	TRBJ1-5	-	17	CASSSPSGTGGNQPQHF	TGTGCCAGCAGCTCACCCTCCGGGACAGGGGGAAATCAGCCCCAGCATTTT
TRBV4-1	-	TRBJ1-1	-	15	CASSHLWGGNTEAFF	TGCGCCAGCAGCCATCTCTGGGGGGGGAACACTGAAGCTTTCTTT
TRBV10-1	-	TRBJ1-5	-	13	CASSECGRAPRHF	TGCGCCAGCAGTGAGTGTGGCAGGGCCCCTAGACATTTT
TRBV19	TRBD1	TRBJ1-4	once	15	CASGGDREIDEKLFF	TGTGCCAGCGGGGGGGACAGGGAGATCGATGAAAAACTGTTTTTT
TRBV12-3/TRBV12-4	-	TRBJ1-1	-	13	CASSRQLNTEAFF	TGTGCCAGCAGCCGACAGTTGAACACTGAAGCTTTCTTT
TRBV19	-	TRBJ1-2	-	16	CASSTSARWTAYGYTF	TGTGCCAGTAGTACCTCGGCCCGGTGGACAGCTTATGGCTACACCTTC
TRBV25-1	TRBD1	TRBJ1-4	-	18	CASSERTGRTATNEKLFF	TGTGCCAGCAGTGAGCGGACAGGGAGAACGGCAACTAATGAAAAACTGTTTTTT
TRBV18	-	TRBJ1-5	-	15	CASSTGISSNQPQHF	TGTGCCAGCTCAACAGGGATTTCCAGCAATCAGCCCCAGCATTTT
TRBV15	-	TRBJ1-3	-	13	CATSISDGNTIYF	TGTGCCACCAGCATCAGCGACGGAAACACCATATATTTT
TRBV12-3/TRBV12-4	-	TRBJ2-4	-	13	CASSPPTTNPQYF	TGTGCCAGCAGCCCGCCCACGACAAATCCTCAGTACTTC